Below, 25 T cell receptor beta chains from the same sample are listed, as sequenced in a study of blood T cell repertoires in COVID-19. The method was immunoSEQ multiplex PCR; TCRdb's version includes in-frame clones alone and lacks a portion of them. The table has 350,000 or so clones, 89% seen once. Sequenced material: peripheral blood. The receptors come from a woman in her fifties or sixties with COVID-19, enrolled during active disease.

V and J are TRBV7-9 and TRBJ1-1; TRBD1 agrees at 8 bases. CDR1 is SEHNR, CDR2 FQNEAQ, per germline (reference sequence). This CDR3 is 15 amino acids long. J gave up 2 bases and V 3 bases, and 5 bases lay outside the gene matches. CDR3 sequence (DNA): TGTGCCAGCAGCTTCCGACAGGGGATTAACACTGAAGCTTTCTTT. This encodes CASSFRQGINTEAFF.

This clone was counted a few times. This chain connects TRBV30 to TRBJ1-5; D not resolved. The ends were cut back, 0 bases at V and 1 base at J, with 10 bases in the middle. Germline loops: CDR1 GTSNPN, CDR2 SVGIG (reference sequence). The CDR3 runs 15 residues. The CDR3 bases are TGTGCCTGGAGTGTGAGCGGGAAGAGCAATCAGCCCCAGCATTTT. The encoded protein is CAWSVSGKSNQPQHF.

CDR3 nucleotides: TGTGCCTGGAAGGGGCAGACCTATGGCTACACCTTC. It is translated as CAWKGQTYGYTF. The rearrangement joins TRBV30 to TRBJ1-2, with TRBD1 as a possible D gene (5 bases). The CDR3 totals 12 residues. V lost 4 bases, J lost 4 bases, and 10 bases lay in between. CDR1 is GTSNPN and CDR2 is SVGIG in the germline V gene (reference sequence). Full variable domain (missing parts from reference TRBV30 and TRBJ1-2): SQTIHQWPATLVQPVGSPLSLECTVEGTSNPNLYWYRQAAGRGLQLLFYSVGIGQISSEVPQNLSASRPQDRQFILSSKKLLLSDSGFYLCAWKGQTYGYTFGSGTRLTVV.

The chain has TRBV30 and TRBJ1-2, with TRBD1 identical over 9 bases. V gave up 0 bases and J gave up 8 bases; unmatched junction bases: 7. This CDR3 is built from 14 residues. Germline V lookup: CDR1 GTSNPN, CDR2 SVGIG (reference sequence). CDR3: CAWSVNRGLKGYTF. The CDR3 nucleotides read TGTGCCTGGAGTGTAAACAGGGGGCTGAAGGGCTACACCTTC. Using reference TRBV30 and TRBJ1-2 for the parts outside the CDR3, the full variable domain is SQTIHQWPATLVQPVGSPLSLECTVEGTSNPNLYWYRQAAGRGLQLLFYSVGIGQISSEVPQNLSASRPQDRQFILSSKKLLLSDSGFYLCAWSVNRGLKGYTFGSGTRLTVV.

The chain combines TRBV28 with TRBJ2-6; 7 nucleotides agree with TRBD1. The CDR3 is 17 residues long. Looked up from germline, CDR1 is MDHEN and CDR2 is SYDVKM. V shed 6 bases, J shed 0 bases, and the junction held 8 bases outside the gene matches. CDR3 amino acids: CASRSGTAYSGANVLTF. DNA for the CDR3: TGTGCCAGCAGGTCCGGGACAGCTTACTCTGGGGCCAACGTCCTGACTTTC.

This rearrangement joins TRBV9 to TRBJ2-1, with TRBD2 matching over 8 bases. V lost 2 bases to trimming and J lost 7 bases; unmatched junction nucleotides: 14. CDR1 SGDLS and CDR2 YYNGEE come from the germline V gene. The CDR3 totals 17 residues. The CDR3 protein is CASSVSIGRGDWNEQFF. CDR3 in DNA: TGTGCCAGCAGCGTTAGCATAGGGCGGGGGGACTGGAATGAGCAGTTCTTC. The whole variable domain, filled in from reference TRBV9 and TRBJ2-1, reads DSGVTQTPKHLITATGQRVTLRCSPRSGDLSVYWYQQSLDQGLQFLIQYYNGEERAKGNILERFSAQQFPDLHSELNLSSLELGDSALYFCASSVSIGRGDWNEQFFGPGTRLTVL.

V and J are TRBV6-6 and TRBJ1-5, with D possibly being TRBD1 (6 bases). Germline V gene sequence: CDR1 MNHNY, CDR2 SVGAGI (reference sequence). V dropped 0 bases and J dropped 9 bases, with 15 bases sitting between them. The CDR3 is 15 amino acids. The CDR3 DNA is TGTGCCAGCAGTTACTCGGACAGCCCGTTGGGGCCCCAGCATTTT. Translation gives CASSYSDSPLGPQHF.

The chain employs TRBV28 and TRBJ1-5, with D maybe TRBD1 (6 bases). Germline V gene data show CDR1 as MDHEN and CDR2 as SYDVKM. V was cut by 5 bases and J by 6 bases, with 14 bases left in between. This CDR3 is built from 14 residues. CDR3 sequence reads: CASSPGGASQPQHF. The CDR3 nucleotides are TGTGCCAGCAGTCCGGGGGGGGCAAGTCAGCCCCAGCATTTT.

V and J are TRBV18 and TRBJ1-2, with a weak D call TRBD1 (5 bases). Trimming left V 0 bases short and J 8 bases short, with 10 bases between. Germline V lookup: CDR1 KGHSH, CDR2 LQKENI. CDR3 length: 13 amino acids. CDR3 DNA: TGTGCCAGCTCACCACCAGGGGTGGAGGGCTACACCTTC. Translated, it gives CASSPPGVEGYTF.

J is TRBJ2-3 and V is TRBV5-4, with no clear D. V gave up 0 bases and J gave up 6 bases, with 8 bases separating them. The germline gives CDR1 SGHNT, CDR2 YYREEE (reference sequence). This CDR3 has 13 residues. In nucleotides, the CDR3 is TGTGCCAGCAGCTTGGACGCGGCCGATACGCAGTATTTT. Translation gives CASSLDAADTQYF.

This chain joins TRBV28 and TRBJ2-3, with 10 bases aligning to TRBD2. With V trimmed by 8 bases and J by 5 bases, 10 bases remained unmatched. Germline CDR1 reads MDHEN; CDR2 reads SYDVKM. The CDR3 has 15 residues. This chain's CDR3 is CASSTLAGIEDTQYF. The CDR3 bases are TGTGCCAGCTCGACACTAGCGGGAATAGAAGATACGCAGTATTTT. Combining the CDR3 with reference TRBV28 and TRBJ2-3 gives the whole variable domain DVKVTQSSRYLVKRTGEKVFLECVQDMDHENMFWYRQDPGLGLRLIYFSYDVKMKEKGDIPEGYSVSREKKERFSLILESASTNQTSMYLCASSTLAGIEDTQYFGPGTRLTVL.

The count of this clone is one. This CDR3 is CASSLRGDQPQHF. In DNA, the CDR3 is TGTGCCAGCAGTTTACGGGGGGATCAGCCCCAGCATTTT. This chain links TRBV27 with TRBJ1-5; a possible D gene is TRBD1 (5 bases). V was pared by 2 bases and J by 5 bases, with 7 bases between. CDR3 length: 13 amino acids. CDR1 MNHEY and CDR2 SMNVEV come from the germline V gene (reference sequence).

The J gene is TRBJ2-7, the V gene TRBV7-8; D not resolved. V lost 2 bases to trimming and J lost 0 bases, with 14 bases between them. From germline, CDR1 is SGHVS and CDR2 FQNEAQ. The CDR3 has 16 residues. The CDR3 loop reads CASSLWLSDSSYEQYF. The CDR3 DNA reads TGTGCCAGCAGCTTATGGTTGAGCGATAGCTCCTACGAGCAGTACTTC.

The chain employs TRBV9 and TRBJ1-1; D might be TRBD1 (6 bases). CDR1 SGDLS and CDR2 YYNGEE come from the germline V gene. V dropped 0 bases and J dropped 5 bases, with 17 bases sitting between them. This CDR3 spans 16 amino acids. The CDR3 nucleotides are TGTGCCAGCAGCGTAGTGGGTTTGAAGGGGGGGACTGAAGCTTTCTTT. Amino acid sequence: CASSVVGLKGGTEAFF.

CDR3 nucleotide sequence: TGTGCCAGCTTCTTCGGGAATGGCTACACCTTC. This encodes CASFFGNGYTF. The gene calls are TRBV2 and TRBJ1-2; D not certain. Germline CDR1 SNHLY, CDR2 FYNNEI. The CDR3 runs 11 residues. The V gene lost 8 bases and the J gene lost 6 bases, with 10 bases spanning the gap.

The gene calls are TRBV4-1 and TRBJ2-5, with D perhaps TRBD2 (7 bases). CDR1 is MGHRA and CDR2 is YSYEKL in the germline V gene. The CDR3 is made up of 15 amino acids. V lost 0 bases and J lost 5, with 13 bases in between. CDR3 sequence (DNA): TGCGCCAGCAGCCAAGATCGGACTAGGGGGGAGACCCAGTACTTC. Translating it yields CASSQDRTRGETQYF.

The CDR3 DNA sequence: TGTGCCAGCAGCAAAACACAGGGGCGGAACACTGAAGCTTTCTTT. Translated, it gives CASSKTQGRNTEAFF. This chain uses TRBV27 with TRBJ1-1; 7 nucleotides agree with TRBD1. The V segment lost 6 bases and the J segment 1 base; nucleotides outside the gene matches: 8. CDR3 length equals 15 residues. From germline, CDR1 is MNHEY and CDR2 SMNVEV (reference sequence).

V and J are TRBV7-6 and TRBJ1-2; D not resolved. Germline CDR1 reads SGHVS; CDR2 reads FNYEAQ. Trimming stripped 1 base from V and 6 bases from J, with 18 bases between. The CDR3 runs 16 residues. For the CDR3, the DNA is TGTGCCAGCAGCTTAGGACGAGGTGTCGTTCTGAATGGCTACACCTTC. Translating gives CASSLGRGVVLNGYTF.

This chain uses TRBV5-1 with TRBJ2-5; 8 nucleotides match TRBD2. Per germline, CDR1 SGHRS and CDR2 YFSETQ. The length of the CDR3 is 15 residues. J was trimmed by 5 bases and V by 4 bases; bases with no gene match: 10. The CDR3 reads CASSATGGPGETQYF. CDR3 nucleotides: TGCGCCAGCAGCGCAACGGGGGGGCCAGGGGAGACCCAGTACTTC.

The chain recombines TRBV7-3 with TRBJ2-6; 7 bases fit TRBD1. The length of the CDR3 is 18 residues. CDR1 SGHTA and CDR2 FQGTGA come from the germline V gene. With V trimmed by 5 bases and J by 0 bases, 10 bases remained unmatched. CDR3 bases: TGTGCCAGCAGCCCCACCGGGACAGTCACCTCTGGGGCCAACGTCCTGACTTTC. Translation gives CASSPTGTVTSGANVLTF.

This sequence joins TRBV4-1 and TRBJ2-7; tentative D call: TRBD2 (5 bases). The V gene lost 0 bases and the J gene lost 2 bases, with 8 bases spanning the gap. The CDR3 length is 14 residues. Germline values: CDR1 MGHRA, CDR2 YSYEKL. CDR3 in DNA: TGCGCCAGCAGCCAAGAAGACGGGACCTACGAGCAGTACTTC. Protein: CASSQEDGTYEQYF.

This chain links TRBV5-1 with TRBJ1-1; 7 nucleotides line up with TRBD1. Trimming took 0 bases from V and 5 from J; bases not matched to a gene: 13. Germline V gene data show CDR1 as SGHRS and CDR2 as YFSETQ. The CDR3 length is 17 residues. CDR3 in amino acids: CASSLGLGDRFRTEAFF. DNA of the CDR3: TGCGCCAGCAGCTTGGGCTTGGGGGACAGATTCCGGACTGAAGCTTTCTTT.

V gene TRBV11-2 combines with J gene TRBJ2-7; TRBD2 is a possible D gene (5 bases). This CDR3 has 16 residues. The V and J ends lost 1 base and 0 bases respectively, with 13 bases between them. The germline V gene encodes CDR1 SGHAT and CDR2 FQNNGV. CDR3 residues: CASSLGPGYTSYEQYF. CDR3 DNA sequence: TGTGCCAGCAGCTTAGGTCCGGGGTATACCTCCTACGAGCAGTACTTC.

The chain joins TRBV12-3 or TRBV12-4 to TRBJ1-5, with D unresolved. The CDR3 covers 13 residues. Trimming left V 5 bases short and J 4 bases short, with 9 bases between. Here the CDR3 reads CASSPSRNQPQHF. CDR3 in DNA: TGTGCCAGCAGTCCGTCCCGGAATCAGCCCCAGCATTTT.

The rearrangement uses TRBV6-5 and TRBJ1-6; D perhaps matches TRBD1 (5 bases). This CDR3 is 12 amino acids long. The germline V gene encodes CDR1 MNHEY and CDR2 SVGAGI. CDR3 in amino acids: CGGGDWNSPLHF. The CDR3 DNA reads TGTGGGGGTGGGGACTGGAATTCACCCCTCCACTTT.